The 21 T cell receptor beta chains reported below all come from one sample, sequenced in a study of beta chain features in type 1 diabetes. Study findings and constraints: TCRB CDR3s were moderately but significantly shorter in Type 1 diabetes patients in all four CD4+ subsets.

These receptors are not linked to any known antigen. Reverse transcribing all isolated RNA meant expressed TCRB transcripts were sequenced. The protocol was immunoSEQ multiplex PCR, while the TCRdb copy is restricted to in-frame clones and leaves out a portion. The sample carries 300,000 to 450,000 clones, 10% to 15% recorded once. What was sequenced was naive CD4+ T cells from blood. These receptors originate from a woman between 18 and 29 years old with type 1 diabetes.

This clone was counted a few times. The chain links TRBV7-2 to TRBJ1-1; 9 nucleotides align to TRBD1. Germline values: CDR1 SGHTA, CDR2 FQGNSA. With 5 bases clipped from V and 3 bases from J, the junction kept 4 bases outside the gene matches. The CDR3 loop spans 14 amino acids. In DNA form, the CDR3 reads TGTGCCAGCAGCCTGAACAGGGGGCACACTGAAGCTTTCTTT. Protein: CASSLNRGHTEAFF.

This clone was observed a handful of times. The chain employs TRBV5-4 and TRBJ2-1; 9 nucleotides agree with TRBD2. The CDR3 length is 15 residues. V dropped 4 bases and J dropped 0; count of bases not matched to a gene: 2. CDR1 and CDR2 (germline): SGHNT, YYREEE (reference sequence). The CDR3, as DNA: TGTGCCAGCAGCAAGACTAGCGGCTCCTACAATGAGCAGTTCTTC. Residues: CASSKTSGSYNEQFF.

This clone was found once. This chain uses TRBV14 with TRBJ2-3; TRBD2 matches 7 bases. Per germline, CDR1 SGHDN and CDR2 FVKESK. The ends lost 2 bases at V and 0 bases at J; junction bases unmatched: 5. This CDR3 comprises 16 residues. The DNA for the CDR3 is TGTGCCAGCAGCCAACCCTTTAGCGGGAGCACAGATACGCAGTATTTT. It specifies CASSQPFSGSTDTQYF.

J is TRBJ1-6 and V is TRBV2, with a tentative D call TRBD1 (5 bases). The germline V and J ends were trimmed by 10 bases and 7 bases, with 8 bases remaining between them. The germline V gene encodes CDR1 SNHLY and CDR2 FYNNEI. The CDR3 consists of 11 residues. CDR3 in amino acids: CATDSNSPLHF. The CDR3 DNA sequence: TGTGCCACCGACAGCAATTCACCCCTCCACTTT.

This clone was observed a few times. The chain has TRBV19 and TRBJ2-7; weak D call: TRBD1 (6 bases). Trimming left V 6 bases short and J 5 bases short, with 14 bases between. The CDR3 totals 13 residues. Germline loops: CDR1 LNHDA, CDR2 SQIVND (reference sequence). CDR3 loop: CASSHPKGDEQYF. CDR3 nucleotides: TGTGCCAGTAGCCATCCGAAGGGGGACGAGCAGTACTTC.

The chain is built from TRBV2 and TRBJ1-2, with 7 nucleotides matching TRBD1. Germline CDR1 is SNHLY and CDR2 is FYNNEI. J lost 4 bases, V lost 6 bases, and 5 bases had no gene match. This CDR3 has 13 amino acids. CDR3 nucleotide sequence: TGTGCCAGCAGCGCGGACAGGTTCTATGGCTACACCTTC. Translated, it gives CASSADRFYGYTF.

This clone has a handful of counts. V and J are TRBV29-1 and TRBJ1-2, with D unclear. Trimming shortened V by 1 base and J by 3 bases, and 15 bases separated the two germline ends. Per the germline V gene, CDR1 is SQVTM and CDR2 is ANQGSEA. This CDR3 region has 15 residues. CDR3 DNA: TGCAGCGTTGAAGGTGGGAGGACGGGGTACTATGGCTACACCTTC. Translation: CSVEGGRTGYYGYTF.

Here the CDR3 DNA reads TGCGCCAGCAGCTTTACCTCGACTAATGAGCAGTTCTTC. Amino acid sequence: CASSFTSTNEQFF. The rearrangement joins TRBV5-1 to TRBJ2-1; D unclear. CDR1 SGHRS and CDR2 YFSETQ come from the germline V gene. The CDR3 length is 13 residues. Trimming pared 2 bases from V and 7 bases from J, leaving 10 bases between.

This clone has only a few counts. V and J are TRBV7-2 and TRBJ2-1; a possible D gene is TRBD2 (6 bases). V lost 4 bases to trimming and J lost 8 bases, with 12 bases between them. The CDR3 covers 13 residues. CDR1 and CDR2 from the germline V gene are SGHTA and FQGNSA. The CDR3 nucleotides read TGTGCCAGCAGCTGGCCCGGCGGGGATGAGCAGTTCTTC. It encodes CASSWPGGDEQFF.

The chain has TRBV4-3 and TRBJ2-7, with D perhaps matching TRBD1 (5 bases). V was pared by 0 bases and J by 7 bases, with 13 bases between. From germline, CDR1 is LGHNA and CDR2 YSLEER. The CDR3 loop spans 14 amino acids. CDR3: CASSQDHRDREQYF. The CDR3 DNA is TGCGCCAGCAGCCAAGATCATCGAGACAGAGAGCAGTACTTC.

The chain recombines TRBV9 with TRBJ2-1; 9 bases align to TRBD2. This CDR3 is built from 17 residues. Trimming at V came to 3 bases and at J to 4 bases, leaving 11 bases not matched to a gene. Germline CDR1 SGDLS, CDR2 YYNGEE. The CDR3 nucleotides are TGTGCCAGCAGCGCGTATGAACTAGCGGGCAGATACAATGAGCAGTTCTTC. Translated: CASSAYELAGRYNEQFF.

The rearrangement links TRBV11-2 to TRBJ2-7, with D perhaps matching TRBD1 (7 bases). Germline V gives CDR1 SGHAT, CDR2 FQNNGV. V was shortened by 5 bases and J by 4 bases, with 18 bases between the two germline ends. The CDR3 loop spans 15 amino acids. The CDR3 reads CASSPRGDTVYEQYF. CDR3 sequence (DNA): TGTGCCAGCAGCCCCAGGGGGGACACGGTATACGAGCAGTACTTC.

This clone turned up a few times. The V and J genes are TRBV19 and TRBJ2-3, with TRBD2 as a possible D gene (6 bases). The CDR3 spans 15 residues. V lost 8 bases, J lost 0 bases, and 15 bases lay in between. Germline values: CDR1 LNHDA, CDR2 SQIVND (reference sequence). The CDR3, as DNA: TGTGCCAGTGGGGACGGGAGCACCAGCACAGATACGCAGTATTTT. This encodes CASGDGSTSTDTQYF.

The V gene is TRBV29-1, the J gene TRBJ2-7, with 7 bases fitting TRBD2. With 5 bases clipped from V and 7 bases from J, the junction kept 5 bases outside the gene matches. The V gene's germline CDR1 is SQVTM and CDR2 ANQGSEA. The CDR3 has 11 amino acids. CDR3 in DNA: TGCAGCGTTCGGGAGGATATGGAGCAGTACTTC. It yields the protein CSVREDMEQYF.

The chain carries TRBV27 and TRBJ1-1, with unresolved D. V was clipped by 4 bases and J by 1 base, with 19 bases between them. This CDR3 comprises 17 residues. Germline values: CDR1 MNHEY, CDR2 SMNVEV (reference sequence). CDR3 loop: CASSSPPEATANTEAFF. The CDR3 DNA is TGTGCCAGCAGTTCCCCACCTGAGGCCACGGCGAACACTGAAGCTTTCTTT.

This clone was counted only a few times. The chain links TRBV25-1 to TRBJ1-2; TRBD1 aligns across 8 bases. This CDR3 comprises 13 residues. J was trimmed by 4 bases and V by 7 bases; bases with no gene match: 5. Germline CDR1 is MGHDK and CDR2 is SYGVNS. The CDR3: CASNDDRGYGYTF. Here the CDR3 DNA reads TGTGCCAGCAACGATGACAGGGGCTATGGCTACACCTTC.

This clone was detected only a few times. In DNA form, the CDR3 reads TGTGCCAGCAGCTACCGGGACAGGTACGAGCAGTACTTC. This encodes CASSYRDRYEQYF. The chain uses TRBV9 and TRBJ2-7; 8 bases line up with TRBD1. This CDR3 spans 13 amino acids. Germline assignment: CDR1 SGDLS and CDR2 YYNGEE. V lost 4 bases, J lost 4 bases, and 4 bases stayed unmatched.

This clone was seen only a few times. The chain recombines TRBV7-3 with TRBJ1-2, with D possibly matching TRBD1 (5 bases). Germline values: CDR1 SGHTA, CDR2 FQGTGA. This CDR3 region has 13 residues. V dropped 3 bases and J dropped 3 bases, with 8 bases sitting between them. The CDR3 bases are TGTGCCAGCAGCTTGACAGTAGACTATGGCTACACCTTC. This translates into CASSLTVDYGYTF. The whole variable domain, filled in from reference TRBV7-3 and TRBJ1-2, reads GAGVSQTPSNKVTEKGKYVELRCDPISGHTALYWYRQSLGQGPEFLIYFQGTGAADDSGLPNDRFFAVRPEGSVSTLKIQRTERGDSAVYLCASSLTVDYGYTFGSGTRLTVV.

The chain carries TRBV5-1 and TRBJ1-2; weak D call: TRBD1 (6 bases). The CDR3 loop spans 14 amino acids. Trimming shortened V by 1 base and J by 7 bases, and 14 bases separated the two germline ends. Germline V gene data show CDR1 as SGHRS and CDR2 as YFSETQ. As DNA, the CDR3 is TGCGCCAGCAGCTTGTTGGCAGGGGTCCCTGGCTACACCTTC. Translating gives CASSLLAGVPGYTF.

The sample holds a few counts of this clone. V is TRBV10-3 and J is TRBJ2-5, with D perhaps TRBD2 (6 bases). Trimming took 6 bases from V and 1 from J, leaving 12 bases between them. The CDR3 sequence is 14 residues long. Germline CDR1 and CDR2: ENHRY and SYGVKD. The chain's CDR3 is CAIRDGTSQETQYF. The CDR3 region has the DNA TGTGCCATCAGGGACGGGACTTCCCAAGAGACCCAGTACTTC.

CDR3 amino acids: CASSTTALEGYTF. CDR3 DNA sequence: TGTGCCAGCAGTACGACAGCCCTGGAGGGCTACACCTTC. The chain employs TRBV6-6 and TRBJ1-2; TRBD1 is a possible D gene (5 bases). V shed 5 bases and J shed 8 bases, with 15 bases lying between them. Germline loops: CDR1 MNHNY, CDR2 SVGAGI (reference sequence). This CDR3 contains 13 residues.